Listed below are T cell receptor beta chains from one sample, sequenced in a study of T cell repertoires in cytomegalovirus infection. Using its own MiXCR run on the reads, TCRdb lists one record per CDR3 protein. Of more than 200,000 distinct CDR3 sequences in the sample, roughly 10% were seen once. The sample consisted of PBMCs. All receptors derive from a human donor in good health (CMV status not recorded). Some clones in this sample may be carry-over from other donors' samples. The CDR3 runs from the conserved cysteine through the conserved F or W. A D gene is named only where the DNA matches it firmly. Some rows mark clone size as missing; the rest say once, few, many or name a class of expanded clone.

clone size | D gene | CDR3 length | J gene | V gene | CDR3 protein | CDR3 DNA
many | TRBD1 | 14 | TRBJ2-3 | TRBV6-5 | CASKWTGATDTQYF | TGTGCCAGCAAATGGACAGGCGCCACAGATACGCAGTATTTT
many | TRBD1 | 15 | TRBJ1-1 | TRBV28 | CASRLLQGARTEAFF | TGTGCCAGCAGGCTCCTACAGGGGGCGAGGACTGAAGCTTTCTTT
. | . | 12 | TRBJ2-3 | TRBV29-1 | CSVEDYPNTQYF | TGCAGCGTTGAAGACTACCCAAATACGCAGTATTTT
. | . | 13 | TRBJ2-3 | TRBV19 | CATWDKSTDTQYF | TGTGCCACATGGGACAAGAGCACAGATACGCAGTATTTT
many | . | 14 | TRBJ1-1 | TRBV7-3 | CASSLTAGNTEAFF | TGTGCCAGCAGCTTAACGGCGGGGAACACTGAAGCTTTCTTT
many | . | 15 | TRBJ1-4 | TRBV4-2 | CASSLPREGNEKLFF | TGTGCCAGCAGCCTCCCCCGGGAGGGGAATGAAAAACTGTTTTTT
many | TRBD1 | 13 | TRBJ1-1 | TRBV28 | CASLQGRNTEAFF | TGTGCCAGTCTACAGGGGCGGAACACTGAAGCTTTCTTT
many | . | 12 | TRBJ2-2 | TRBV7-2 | CASSLNTGELFF | TGTGCCAGCAGCCTTAACACCGGGGAGCTGTTTTTT
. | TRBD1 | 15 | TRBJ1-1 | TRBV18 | CASSTGTGRDTEAFF | TGTGCCAGCTCAACCGGGACAGGGAGGGACACTGAAGCTTTCTTT
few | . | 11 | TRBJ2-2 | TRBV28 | CASSWTGELFF | TGTGCCAGCAGTTGGACCGGGGAGCTGTTTTTT
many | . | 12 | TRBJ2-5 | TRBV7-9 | CASSPYTETQYF | TGTGCCAGCAGCCCCTACACAGAGACCCAGTACTTC
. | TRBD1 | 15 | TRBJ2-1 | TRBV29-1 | CSVIIRQGVGNEQFF | TGCAGCGTGATCATCCGACAGGGGGTCGGCAATGAGCAGTTCTTC
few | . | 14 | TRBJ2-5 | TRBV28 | CATSRGPSRETQYF | TGTGCCACCTCGAGGGGACCCTCGAGAGAGACCCAGTACTTC
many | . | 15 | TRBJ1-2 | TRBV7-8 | CASSPGPAPRDGYTF | TGTGCCAGCAGCCCCGGCCCGGCCCCTAGAGATGGCTACACCTTC
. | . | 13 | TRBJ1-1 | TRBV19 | CASTPTANTEAFF | TGTGCCAGTACCCCGACAGCGAACACTGAAGCTTTCTTT
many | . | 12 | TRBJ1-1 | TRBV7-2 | CASSLNTAEAFF | TGTGCCAGCAGCTTAAATACCGCTGAAGCTTTCTTT
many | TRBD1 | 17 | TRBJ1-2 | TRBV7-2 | CASSFFRSGQGPYGYTF | TGTGCCAGCAGCTTTTTTAGATCCGGACAGGGTCCTTATGGCTACACCTTC
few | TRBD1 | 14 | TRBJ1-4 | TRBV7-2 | CASSHGQGGEKLFF | TGTGCCAGCAGCCACGGACAGGGAGGAGAAAAACTGTTTTTT
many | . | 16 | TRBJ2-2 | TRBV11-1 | CASSLAGGLNTGELFF | TGTGCCAGCAGCTTAGCGGGGGGCCTGAACACCGGGGAGCTGTTTTTT
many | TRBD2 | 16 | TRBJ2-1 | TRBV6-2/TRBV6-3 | CASSYPWTSGNNEQFF | TGTGCCAGCAGTTACCCGTGGACTAGCGGCAACAATGAGCAGTTCTTC
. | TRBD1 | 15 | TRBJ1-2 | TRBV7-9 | CASSSPGQINYGYTF | TGTGCCAGCAGCTCCCCGGGACAGATAAACTATGGCTACACCTTC
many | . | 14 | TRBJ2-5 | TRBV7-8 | CASSLSGNQETQYF | TGTGCCAGCAGCTTATCAGGGAACCAAGAGACCCAGTACTTC
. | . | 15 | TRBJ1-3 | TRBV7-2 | CASSLSGSSGNTIYF | TGTGCCAGCAGCCTCAGTGGGAGCTCTGGAAACACCATATATTTT
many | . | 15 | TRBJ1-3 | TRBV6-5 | CASSQGFAPGNTIYF | TGTGCCAGCAGTCAGGGGTTCGCCCCGGGAAACACCATATATTTT
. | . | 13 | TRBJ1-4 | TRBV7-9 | CASTAGGEEKLFF | TGTGCCAGCACCGCGGGGGGAGAAGAAAAACTGTTTTTT
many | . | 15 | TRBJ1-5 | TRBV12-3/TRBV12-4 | CASSLHRSSNQPQHF | TGTGCCAGCAGCCTCCACAGGAGTAGCAATCAGCCCCAGCATTTT
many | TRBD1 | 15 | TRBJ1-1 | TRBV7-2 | CASSLPGTGGTEAFF | TGTGCCAGCAGCTTACCTGGGACAGGGGGCACTGAAGCTTTCTTT
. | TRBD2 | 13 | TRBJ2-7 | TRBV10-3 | CAISPGTRGEQYF | TGTGCCATCAGTCCCGGGACTAGAGGCGAGCAGTACTTC
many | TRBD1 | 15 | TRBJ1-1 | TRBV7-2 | CASSQAGGGGTEAFF | TGTGCCAGCAGCCAAGCAGGGGGCGGGGGCACTGAAGCTTTCTTT
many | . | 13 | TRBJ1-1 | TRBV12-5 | CASGLTANTEAFF | TGTGCTAGTGGTTTAACAGCGAACACTGAAGCTTTCTTT
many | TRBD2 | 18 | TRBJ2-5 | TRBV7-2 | CASSLGGLAGGLQETQYF | TGTGCCAGCAGCTTAGGGGGACTAGCGGGGGGCCTCCAAGAGACCCAGTACTTC
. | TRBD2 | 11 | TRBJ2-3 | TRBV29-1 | CSVGTSVPRDF | TGCAGCGTTGGGACTAGCGTGCCGAGGGATTTT
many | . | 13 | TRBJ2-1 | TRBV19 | CATAQERSGEQFF | TGTGCCACTGCGCAGGAACGTTCGGGTGAGCAGTTCTTC
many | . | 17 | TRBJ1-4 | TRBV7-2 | CASSPMVGFSSNEKLFF | TGTGCCAGCAGCCCGATGGTTGGGTTCAGTTCTAATGAAAAACTGTTTTTT
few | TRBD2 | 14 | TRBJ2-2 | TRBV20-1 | CSARDRGSGGELFF | TGCAGTGCTAGAGATCGCGGGAGTGGCGGGGAGCTGTTTTTT
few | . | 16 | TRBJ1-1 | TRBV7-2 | CASSPRRGLRDTEAFF | TGTGCCAGCAGCCCTAGGAGGGGTTTAAGGGACACTGAAGCTTTCTTT
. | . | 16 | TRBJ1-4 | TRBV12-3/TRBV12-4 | CASSANLKGANEKLFF | TGTGCCAGCAGTGCGAACCTCAAGGGTGCTAATGAAAAACTGTTTTTT
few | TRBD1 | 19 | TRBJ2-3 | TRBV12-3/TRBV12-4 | CASSPTTGGPLTGTDTQYF | TGTGCCAGCAGCCCTACTACAGGGGGACCTCTCACGGGCACAGATACGCAGTATTTT
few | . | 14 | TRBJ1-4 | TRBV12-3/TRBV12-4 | CASSATTDPGKLFF | TGTGCCAGCAGCGCTACTACTGATCCGGGAAAACTGTTTTTT
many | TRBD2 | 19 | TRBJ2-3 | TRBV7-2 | CASSSGPGTMTSSTDTQYF | TGTGCCAGCAGCTCAGGCCCCGGGACTATGACTTCTAGCACAGATACGCAGTATTTT
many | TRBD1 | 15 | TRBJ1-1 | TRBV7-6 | CASSPQGAVNTEAFF | TGTGCCAGCAGCCCTCAGGGGGCGGTGAACACTGAAGCTTTCTTT
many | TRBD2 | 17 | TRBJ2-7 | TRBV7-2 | CASSPLRFGGGPYEQYF | TGTGCCAGCAGCCCCCTCCGATTCGGCGGGGGGCCCTACGAGCAGTACTTC
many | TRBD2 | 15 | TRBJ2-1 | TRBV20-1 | CSAKSGTSGYNEQFF | TGCAGTGCTAAATCCGGGACTAGCGGTTACAATGAGCAGTTCTTC
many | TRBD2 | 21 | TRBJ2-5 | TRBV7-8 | CASSLTTWTSGEKSVRETQYF | TGTGCCAGCAGCTTAACCACCTGGACTAGCGGGGAGAAAAGCGTCCGAGAGACCCAGTACTTC
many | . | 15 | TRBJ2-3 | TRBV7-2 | CASSLVGTPTDTQYF | TGTGCCAGCAGCTTAGTGGGGACGCCCACAGATACGCAGTATTTT
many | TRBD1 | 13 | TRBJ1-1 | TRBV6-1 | CASSARGQGEAFF | TGTGCCAGCAGTGCCAGGGGGCAAGGTGAAGCTTTCTTT